This T cell receptor (beta chain) was identified in a study of OX40 agonist ivuxolimab in advanced cancers. Turning to the study itself: The patients received ivuxolimab by intravenous route every 2 weeks at 0.01 to 10 mg/kg.

Sequenced by immunoSEQ multiplex PCR; TCRdb stores in-frame clones only, minus some. The sample includes around 40,000 clones, around 80% of them seen just once. A remark on this clone: Its matching antigen is unknown.

Study-wide points: Expanded clones were, on average, more numerous in CD8+ T cells than in CD4+. Dosing at 0.1 to 3.0 mg/kg was accompanied by clonal expansion of CD4+ and CD8+ blood T cells by week 6.

Germline assignment: CDR1 SQVTM and CDR2 ANQGSEA. The J segment lost 4 bases and the V segment lost 7 bases, leaving 19 bases of the junction unmatched. The CDR3 length is 18 residues. J is TRBJ1-1 and V is TRBV29-1, with 12 bases aligning to TRBD1. The TCR originated in an adult with an advanced solid tumor such as melanoma, head and neck, liver or kidney cancer. Sequenced here: CD4+ or CD8+ T cells sorted from blood, sampled in a trial of the OX40 agonist ivuxolimab. CDR3 region: CSAARDRGQGVGITEAFF. The CDR3 DNA reads TGCAGCGCTGCCCGGGACAGGGGGCAAGGGGTGGGAATCACTGAAGCTTTCTTT.